This passage covers 10 T cell receptor beta chains from one sample sequenced in a study of cytomegalovirus exposure and HLA in healthy donors. Primers included in the PCR were 60 Vbeta and 13 Jbeta primers. Sequencing was performed with immunoSEQ multiplex PCR; in TCRdb, only in-frame clones are kept and a portion is missing. The sample includes 55,000 to 70,000 clones, approximately 70% of them seen just once. The sample was PBMCs. The receptors shown here come from an older woman in good health and CMV-seropositive.

Written as DNA, the CDR3 is TGCGCCAGCAGTTTGACTAGCGGGGGGAATGAGCAGTTCTTC. Encoded protein: CASSLTSGGNEQFF. The gene calls are TRBV10-1 and TRBJ2-1; TRBD2 matches at 13 bases. Germline values: CDR1 WNHNN, CDR2 SYGVQD (reference sequence). V trimming: 5 bases; J trimming: 7 bases; junction bases outside the gene matches: 2. CDR3 length equals 14 residues.

The chain combines TRBV6-5 with TRBJ1-2; 7 bases fit TRBD1. Germline assignment: CDR1 MNHEY and CDR2 SVGAGI. The length of the CDR3 is 14 residues. Trimming removed 10 bases from V and 8 bases from J; junction bases left unmatched: 16. In nucleotides, the CDR3 is TGTGCCACCACCTCGATGGACAGGAGAATCGGCTACACCTTC. Translated: CATTSMDRRIGYTF.

CDR3: CASSRDAGTEAFF. CDR3 sequence (DNA): TGTGCCAGCAGCAGGGATGCTGGTACTGAAGCTTTCTTT. This chain uses TRBV6-1 with TRBJ1-1, with TRBD1 as a possible D gene (5 bases). CDR3 length: 13 residues. V shed 6 bases and J shed 5 bases, with 13 bases lying between them. Germline CDR1 is MNHNS and CDR2 is SASEGT.

V gene TRBV7-2 combines with J gene TRBJ2-7, with 11 bases fitting TRBD2. J lost 3 bases, V lost 3 bases, and 4 bases had no gene match. CDR1 and CDR2 from the germline V gene are SGHTA and FQGNSA. The CDR3 length is 15 residues. In nucleotides, the CDR3 is TGTGCCAGCAGCTTTACCGGGACTAGCGGCTACGAGCAGTACTTC. It yields the protein CASSFTGTSGYEQYF.

The chain joins TRBV6-6 to TRBJ1-2, with 7 bases lining up with TRBD1. Germline loops: CDR1 MNHNY, CDR2 SVGAGI (reference sequence). The CDR3 covers 13 residues. V lost 5 bases to trimming and J lost 8 bases; unmatched junction nucleotides: 8. The CDR3 loop reads CASSTGAASGYTF. The CDR3 region has the DNA TGTGCCAGCAGTACAGGGGCCGCGTCGGGCTACACCTTC.

The chain joins TRBV7-2 to TRBJ1-1; the D gene is possibly TRBD1 (5 bases). CDR3 length equals 14 residues. V shed 3 bases and J shed 1 base, with 9 bases lying between them. In germline, CDR1 is SGHTA, CDR2 FQGNSA. In DNA form, the CDR3 reads TGTGCCAGCAGCTTTGGGGGAGGGAACACTGAAGCTTTCTTT. Its translation: CASSFGGGNTEAFF.

V gene TRBV10-2 combines with J gene TRBJ1-2, with TRBD1 matching over 8 bases. The CDR3 runs 14 residues. After removal of 8 bases from V and 5 bases from J, the junction contained 10 bases not matched to a gene. CDR1 WSHSY and CDR2 SAAADI come from the germline V gene. This chain's CDR3 is CASRRGQGEYGYTF. The CDR3 DNA reads TGCGCCAGCCGACGAGGACAGGGAGAATATGGCTACACCTTC.

The CDR3 coding sequence is TGTGCCAGCCCCGGGACAAGCCGCATACAAGAGACCCAGTACTTC. Translated: CASPGTSRIQETQYF. The chain joins TRBV2 to TRBJ2-5; D is possibly TRBD1 (6 bases). CDR3 length equals 15 residues. The germline CDR1 and CDR2 sequences are SNHLY and FYNNEI. V lost 8 bases and J lost 2, with 18 bases in between.

The rearrangement joins TRBV11-2 to TRBJ2-5; a possible D gene is TRBD2 (5 bases). The CDR3 contains 13 residues. With 4 bases removed from V and 2 bases from J, the gap between germline ends came to 8 bases. Germline CDR1 and CDR2: SGHAT and FQNNGV. CDR3 sequence reads: CASSSGDQETQYF. The CDR3 DNA is TGTGCCAGCAGCTCCGGGGATCAAGAGACCCAGTACTTC.

This clone has just a few counts. The rearrangement links TRBV4-3 to TRBJ2-1, with D possibly matching TRBD1 (5 bases). V shed 4 bases and J shed 8 bases, with 9 bases lying between them. Germline CDR1 and CDR2: LGHNA and YSLEER. The CDR3 covers 12 residues. CDR3 DNA: TGCGCCAGCAGCCCCGACAGTTATGAGCAGTTCTTC. Translated: CASSPDSYEQFF.